The rows below give T cell receptor beta chains drawn from one sample of a study of shared clonotypes between healthy human individuals. Libraries were prepared by immunoSEQ multiplex PCR; TCRdb keeps only in-frame clonotypes and omits some of them. The top ten hold 12% of the sample, which has about 520,000 clones, over 75% seen once. Source material: PBMCs. The receptors were gathered from a woman in her forties in good health. Some clones in this sample may be carry-over from other donors' samples. Each CDR3 is given with its conserved first and last residue.

J	V	CDR3
TRBJ1-1	TRBV28	CASKAQMATEAFF
TRBJ2-7	TRBV7-9	CASSQGWASRDEQYF
TRBJ2-7	TRBV7-8	CASSLRGGFSYEQYF
TRBJ2-1	TRBV4-2	CASSQVGLAGNNEQFF
TRBJ1-2	TRBV5-8	CASSRQVNYGYTF
TRBJ2-2	TRBV6-1	CASSAQPNTGELFF
TRBJ1-2	TRBV25-1	CASSDSLRGQGYTF
TRBJ2-5	TRBV30	CAWSRSGQETQYF
TRBJ2-7	TRBV6-1	CASSPGTAFSYEQYF
TRBJ1-1	TRBV5-1	CASSLAGRGTEAFF
TRBJ1-3	TRBV9	CASTTGDSGNTIYF
TRBJ1-1	TRBV28	CASGVGTAEAFF
TRBJ2-3	TRBV5-4	CASSLRQGTDTQYF
TRBJ1-4	TRBV7-2	CASSLGGQGARWLFF
TRBJ1-2	TRBV6-1	CASSEANVGVDYGYTF
TRBJ1-2	TRBV6-6	CASSYISNNLYGYTF
TRBJ2-7	TRBV7-3	CASSLGGSAGSYEQYF
TRBJ2-5	TRBV7-2	CASSYTGETQYF
TRBJ2-6	TRBV5-1	CASSLPLSSGANVLTF
TRBJ1-1	TRBV27	CASSSRGEGGTEAFF
TRBJ2-5	TRBV28	CASSYGTEETQYF
TRBJ2-7	TRBV19	CASSMTAYEQYF
TRBJ2-3	TRBV14	CASSQHPGQGPGDTQYF
TRBJ1-5	TRBV28	CASGAFYSNQPQHF
TRBJ1-3	TRBV11-2	CASSSLTRRLGNTIYF
TRBJ1-2	TRBV6-5	CAARQGATGYTF
TRBJ1-1	TRBV7-3	CASSSEFNTEAFF
TRBJ2-2	TRBV5-1	CASRGTNTGELFF
TRBJ1-2	TRBV28	CASSLVTQGYGYTF
TRBJ2-1	TRBV28	CASSYTSDSYNEQFF
TRBJ2-5	TRBV2	CASSTSGETQYF
TRBJ2-7	TRBV4-1	CASSQQVAGAGHEQYF
TRBJ2-5	TRBV2	CASSLQKETQYF
TRBJ1-2	TRBV11-2	CASSLTLTGNGYTF
TRBJ2-7	TRBV5-1	CASSSGTGDYEQYF
TRBJ2-7	TRBV5-1	CASSLPSGTKGYEQYF
TRBJ2-5	TRBV7-9	CASSLSGGRAETQYF
TRBJ1-1	TRBV19	CASIQWGNTEAFF
TRBJ2-2	TRBV13	CASSLAAGGNTGELFF
TRBJ2-3	TRBV2	CASRQTGGPDTQYF
TRBJ1-1	TRBV6-1	CATLGQGMNTEAFF
TRBJ2-2	TRBV21-1	CASSKGVVKGTGELFF
TRBJ1-1	TRBV30	CSWSVLPDHNTEAFF
TRBJ1-2	TRBV5-1	CASSLGPDNYGYTF
TRBJ2-7	TRBV2	CASSEGGSRYEQYF
TRBJ2-3	TRBV7-6	CASSLRLAGSTDTQYF
TRBJ1-3	TRBV28	CASSSGPLSGNTIYF
TRBJ2-5	TRBV6-1	CASRPTSAQTQYF